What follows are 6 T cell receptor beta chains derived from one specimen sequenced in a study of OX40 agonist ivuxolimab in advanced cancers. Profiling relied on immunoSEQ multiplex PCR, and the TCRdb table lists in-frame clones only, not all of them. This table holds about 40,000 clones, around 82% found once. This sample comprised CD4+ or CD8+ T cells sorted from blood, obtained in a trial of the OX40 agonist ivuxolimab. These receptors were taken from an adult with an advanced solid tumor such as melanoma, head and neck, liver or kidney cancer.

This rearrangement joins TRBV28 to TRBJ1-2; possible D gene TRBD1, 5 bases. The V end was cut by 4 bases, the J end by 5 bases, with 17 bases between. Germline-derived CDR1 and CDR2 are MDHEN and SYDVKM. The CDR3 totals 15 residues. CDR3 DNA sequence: TGTGCCAGCAGTTCTACCCCCGGGACGGATTATGGCTACACCTTC. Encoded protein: CASSSTPGTDYGYTF.

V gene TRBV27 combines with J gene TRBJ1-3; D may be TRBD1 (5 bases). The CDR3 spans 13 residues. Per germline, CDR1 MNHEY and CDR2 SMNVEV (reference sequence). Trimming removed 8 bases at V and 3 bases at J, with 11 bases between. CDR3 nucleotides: TGTGCCAGCCGTACAGGAGGTGGAAACACCATATATTTT. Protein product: CASRTGGGNTIYF.

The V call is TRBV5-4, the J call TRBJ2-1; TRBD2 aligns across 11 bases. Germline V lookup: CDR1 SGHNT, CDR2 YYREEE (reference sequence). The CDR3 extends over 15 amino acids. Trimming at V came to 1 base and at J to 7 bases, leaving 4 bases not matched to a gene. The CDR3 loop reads CASSLKLAGENEQFF. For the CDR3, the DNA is TGTGCCAGCAGCTTGAAACTAGCGGGAGAAAATGAGCAGTTCTTC.

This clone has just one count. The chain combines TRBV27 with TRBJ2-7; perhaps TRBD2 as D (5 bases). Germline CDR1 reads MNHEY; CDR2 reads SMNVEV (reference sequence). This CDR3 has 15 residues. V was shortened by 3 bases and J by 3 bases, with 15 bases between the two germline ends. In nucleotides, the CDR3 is TGTGCCAGCAGTTTCTCCGCGGGCCCCTTCTACGAGCAGTACTTC. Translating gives CASSFSAGPFYEQYF.

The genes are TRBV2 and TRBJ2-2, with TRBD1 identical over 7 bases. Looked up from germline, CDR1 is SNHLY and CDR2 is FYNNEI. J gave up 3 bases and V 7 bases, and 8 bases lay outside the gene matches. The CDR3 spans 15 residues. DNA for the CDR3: TGTGCCAGCACGGGGACAGTAGAGTACACCGGGGAGCTGTTTTTT. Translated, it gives CASTGTVEYTGELFF.

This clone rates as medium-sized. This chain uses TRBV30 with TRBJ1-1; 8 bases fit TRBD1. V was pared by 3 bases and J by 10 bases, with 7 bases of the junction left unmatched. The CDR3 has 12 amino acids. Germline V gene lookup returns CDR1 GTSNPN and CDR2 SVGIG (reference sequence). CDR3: CAWRQQGARAFF. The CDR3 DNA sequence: TGTGCCTGGAGGCAGCAGGGGGCAAGAGCTTTCTTT.